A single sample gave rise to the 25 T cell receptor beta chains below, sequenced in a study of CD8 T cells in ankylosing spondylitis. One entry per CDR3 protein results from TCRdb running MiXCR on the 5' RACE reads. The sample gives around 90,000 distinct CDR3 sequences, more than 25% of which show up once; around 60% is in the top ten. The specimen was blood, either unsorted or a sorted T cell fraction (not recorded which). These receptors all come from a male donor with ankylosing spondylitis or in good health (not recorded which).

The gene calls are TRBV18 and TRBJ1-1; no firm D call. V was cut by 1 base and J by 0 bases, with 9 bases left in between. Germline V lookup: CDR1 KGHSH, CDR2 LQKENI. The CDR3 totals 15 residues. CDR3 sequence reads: CASSPQKEMNTEAFF. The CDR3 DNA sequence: TGTGCCAGCTCACCACAGAAGGAAATGAACACTGAAGCTTTCTTT.

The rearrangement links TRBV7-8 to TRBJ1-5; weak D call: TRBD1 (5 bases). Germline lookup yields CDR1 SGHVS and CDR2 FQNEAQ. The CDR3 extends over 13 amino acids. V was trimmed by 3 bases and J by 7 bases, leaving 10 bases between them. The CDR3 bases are TGTGCCAGCAGCTTCGGGGACCGACAGCCCCAGCATTTT. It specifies CASSFGDRQPQHF.

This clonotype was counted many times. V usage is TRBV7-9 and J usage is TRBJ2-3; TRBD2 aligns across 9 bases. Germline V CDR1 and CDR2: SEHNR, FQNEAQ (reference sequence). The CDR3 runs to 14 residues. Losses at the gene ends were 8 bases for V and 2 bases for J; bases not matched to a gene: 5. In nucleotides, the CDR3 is TGTGCCAGCGGGGCTAGCGGGAACACAGATACGCAGTATTTT. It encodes CASGASGNTDTQYF.

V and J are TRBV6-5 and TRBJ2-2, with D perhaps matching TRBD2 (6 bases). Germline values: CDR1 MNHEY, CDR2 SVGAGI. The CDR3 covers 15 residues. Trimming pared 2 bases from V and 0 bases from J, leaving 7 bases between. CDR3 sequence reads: CASSYGGTNTGELFF. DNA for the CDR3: TGTGCCAGCAGTTACGGGGGGACGAACACCGGGGAGCTGTTTTTT.

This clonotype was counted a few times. The CDR3 DNA follows: TGCAGTGCTAGAGCGAGAAGCAATCAGCCCCAGCATTTT. Protein sequence: CSARARSNQPQHF. This chain connects TRBV20-1 to TRBJ1-5; D not certain. Trimming cost V 1 base and J 1 base, with 5 bases left between them. The V gene's germline CDR1 is DFQATT and CDR2 SNEGSKA (reference sequence). The CDR3 consists of 13 residues.

As DNA, the CDR3 is TGCGCCAGCAGCTCGGGACAGGTTGATTCACCCCTCCACTTT. Translated: CASSSGQVDSPLHF. This chain joins TRBV5-1 and TRBJ1-6, with 8 bases fitting TRBD1. The CDR3 covers 14 residues. CDR1 is SGHRS, CDR2 YFSETQ, per germline. After removal of 3 bases from V and 8 bases from J, the junction contained 4 bases not matched to a gene.

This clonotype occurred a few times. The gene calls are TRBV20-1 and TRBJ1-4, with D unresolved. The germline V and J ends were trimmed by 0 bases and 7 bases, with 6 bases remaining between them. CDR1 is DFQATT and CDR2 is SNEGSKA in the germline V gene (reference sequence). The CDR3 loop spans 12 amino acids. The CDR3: CSARDVGEKLFF. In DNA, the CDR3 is TGCAGTGCTAGAGATGTCGGTGAAAAACTGTTTTTT.

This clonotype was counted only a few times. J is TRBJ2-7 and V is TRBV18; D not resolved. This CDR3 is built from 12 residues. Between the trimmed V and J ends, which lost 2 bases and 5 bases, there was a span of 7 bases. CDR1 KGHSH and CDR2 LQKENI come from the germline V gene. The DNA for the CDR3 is TGTGCCAGCTCACCAGTAAGGAACGAGCAGTACTTC. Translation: CASSPVRNEQYF.

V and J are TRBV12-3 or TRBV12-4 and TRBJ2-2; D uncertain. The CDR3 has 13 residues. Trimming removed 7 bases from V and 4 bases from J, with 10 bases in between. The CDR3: CASTLPITGELFF. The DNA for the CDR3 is TGTGCCAGCACTCTCCCCATCACCGGGGAGCTGTTTTTT.

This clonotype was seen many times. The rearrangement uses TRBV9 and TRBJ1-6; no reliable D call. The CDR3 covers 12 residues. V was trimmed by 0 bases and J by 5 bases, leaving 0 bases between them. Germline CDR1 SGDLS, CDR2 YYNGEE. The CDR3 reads CASSVDNSPLHF. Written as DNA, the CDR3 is TGTGCCAGCAGCGTAGATAATTCACCCCTCCACTTT.

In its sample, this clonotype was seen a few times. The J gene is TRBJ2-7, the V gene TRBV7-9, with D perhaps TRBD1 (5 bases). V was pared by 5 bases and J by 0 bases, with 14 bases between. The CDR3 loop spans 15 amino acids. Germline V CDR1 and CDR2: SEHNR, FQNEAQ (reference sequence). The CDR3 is CASSPRQNPSYEQYF. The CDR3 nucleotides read TGTGCCAGCAGCCCCCGACAGAACCCCTCCTACGAGCAGTACTTC.

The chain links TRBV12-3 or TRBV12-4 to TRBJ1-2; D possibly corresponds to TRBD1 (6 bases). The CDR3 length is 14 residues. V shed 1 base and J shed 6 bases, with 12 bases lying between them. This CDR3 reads CASSLDRETDGYTF. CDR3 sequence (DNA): TGTGCCAGCAGTTTAGACAGGGAAACGGATGGCTACACCTTC.

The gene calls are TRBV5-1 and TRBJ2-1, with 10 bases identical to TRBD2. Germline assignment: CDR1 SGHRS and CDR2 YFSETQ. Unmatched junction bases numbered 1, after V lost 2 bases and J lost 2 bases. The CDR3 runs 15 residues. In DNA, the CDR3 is TGCGCCAGCAGCTTTGGGACTAGCGCCTACAATGAGCAGTTCTTC. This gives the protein CASSFGTSAYNEQFF.

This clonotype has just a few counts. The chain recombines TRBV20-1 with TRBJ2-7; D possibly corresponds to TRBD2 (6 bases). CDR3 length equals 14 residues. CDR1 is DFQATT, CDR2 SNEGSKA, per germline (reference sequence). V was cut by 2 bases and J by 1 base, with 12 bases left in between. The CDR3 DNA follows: TGCAGTGCTAGATCCGCGGGGCAGTCCTACGAGCAGTACTTC. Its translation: CSARSAGQSYEQYF.

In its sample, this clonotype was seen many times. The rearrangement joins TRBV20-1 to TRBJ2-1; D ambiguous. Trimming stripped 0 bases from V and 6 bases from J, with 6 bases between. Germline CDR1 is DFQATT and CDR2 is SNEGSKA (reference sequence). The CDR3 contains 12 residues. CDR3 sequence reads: CSARDLPNEQFF. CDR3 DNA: TGCAGTGCTAGAGATCTGCCCAATGAGCAGTTCTTC.

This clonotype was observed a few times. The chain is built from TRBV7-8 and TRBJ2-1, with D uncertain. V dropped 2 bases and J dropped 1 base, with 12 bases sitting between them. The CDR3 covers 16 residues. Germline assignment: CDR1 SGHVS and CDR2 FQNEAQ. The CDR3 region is CASSLIRTPSYNEQFF. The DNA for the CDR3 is TGTGCCAGCAGCTTAATTCGGACCCCATCCTACAATGAGCAGTTCTTC.

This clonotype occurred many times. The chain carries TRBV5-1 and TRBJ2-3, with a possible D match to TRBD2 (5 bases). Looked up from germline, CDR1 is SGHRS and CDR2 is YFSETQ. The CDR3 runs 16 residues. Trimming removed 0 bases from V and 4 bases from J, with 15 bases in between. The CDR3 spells CASSLAPGIQADTQYF. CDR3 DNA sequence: TGCGCCAGCAGCTTGGCCCCGGGGATTCAGGCAGATACGCAGTATTTT.

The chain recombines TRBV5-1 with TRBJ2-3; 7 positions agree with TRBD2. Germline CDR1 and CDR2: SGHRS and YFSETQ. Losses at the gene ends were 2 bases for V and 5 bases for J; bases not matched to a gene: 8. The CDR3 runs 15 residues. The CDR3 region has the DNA TGCGCCAGCAGCTTTCTCAGCGGGACGGAAGATACGCAGTATTTT. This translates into CASSFLSGTEDTQYF.

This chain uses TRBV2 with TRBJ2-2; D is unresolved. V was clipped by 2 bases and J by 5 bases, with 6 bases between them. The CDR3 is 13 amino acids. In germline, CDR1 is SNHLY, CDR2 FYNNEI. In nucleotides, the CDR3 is TGTGCCAGCAGTGAATATGGGACCGGGGAGCTGTTTTTT. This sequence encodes CASSEYGTGELFF.

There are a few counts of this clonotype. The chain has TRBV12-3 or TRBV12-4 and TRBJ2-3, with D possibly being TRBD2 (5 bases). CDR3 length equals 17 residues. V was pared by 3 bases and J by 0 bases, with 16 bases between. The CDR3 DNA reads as TGTGCCAGCAGTTTCGCGGCGGGCACTACTAGCACAGATACGCAGTATTTT. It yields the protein CASSFAAGTTSTDTQYF.

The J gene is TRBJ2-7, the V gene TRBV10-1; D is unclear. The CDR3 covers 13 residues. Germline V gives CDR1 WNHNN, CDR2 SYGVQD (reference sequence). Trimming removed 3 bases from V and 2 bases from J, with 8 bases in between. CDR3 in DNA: TGCGCCAGCAGTGAAAAGGCACCCTACGAGCAGTACTTC. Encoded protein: CASSEKAPYEQYF.

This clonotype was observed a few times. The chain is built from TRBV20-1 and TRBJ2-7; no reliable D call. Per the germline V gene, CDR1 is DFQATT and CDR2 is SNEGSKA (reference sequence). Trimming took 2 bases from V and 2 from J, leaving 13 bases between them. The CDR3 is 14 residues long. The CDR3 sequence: CSARKAGYTYEQYV. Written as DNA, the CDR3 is TGCAGTGCTAGAAAGGCAGGCTACACCTACGAGCAGTACGTC.

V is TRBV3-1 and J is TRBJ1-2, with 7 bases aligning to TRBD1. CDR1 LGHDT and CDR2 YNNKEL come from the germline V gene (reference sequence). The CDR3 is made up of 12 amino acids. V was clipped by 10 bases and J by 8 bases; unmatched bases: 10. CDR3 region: CATKEQGGGYTF. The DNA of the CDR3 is TGTGCCACCAAAGAGCAGGGGGGAGGCTACACCTTC.

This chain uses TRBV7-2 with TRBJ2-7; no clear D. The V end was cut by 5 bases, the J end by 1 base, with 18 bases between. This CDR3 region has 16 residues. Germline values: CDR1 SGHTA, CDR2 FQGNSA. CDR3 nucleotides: TGTGCCAGCAGCCTCCCCCCATTTCAAAAATCCTACGAGCAGTACTTC. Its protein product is CASSLPPFQKSYEQYF.

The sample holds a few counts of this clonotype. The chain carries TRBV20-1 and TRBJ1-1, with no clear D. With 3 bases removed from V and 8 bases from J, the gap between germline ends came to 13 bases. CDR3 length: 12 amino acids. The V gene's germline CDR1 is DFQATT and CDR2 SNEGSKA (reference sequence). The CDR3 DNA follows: TGCAGTGCTAGTCCAAGTCCTAGAGAAGCTTTCTTT. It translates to CSASPSPREAFF.